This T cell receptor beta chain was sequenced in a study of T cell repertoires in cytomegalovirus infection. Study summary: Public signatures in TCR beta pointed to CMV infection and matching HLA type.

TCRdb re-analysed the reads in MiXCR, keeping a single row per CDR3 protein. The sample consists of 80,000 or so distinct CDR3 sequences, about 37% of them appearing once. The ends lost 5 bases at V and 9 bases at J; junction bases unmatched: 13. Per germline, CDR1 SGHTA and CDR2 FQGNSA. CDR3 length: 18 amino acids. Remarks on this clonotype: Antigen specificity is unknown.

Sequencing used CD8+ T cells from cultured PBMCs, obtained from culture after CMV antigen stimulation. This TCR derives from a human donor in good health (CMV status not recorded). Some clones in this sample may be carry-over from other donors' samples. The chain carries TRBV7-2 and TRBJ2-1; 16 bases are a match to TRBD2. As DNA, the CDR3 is TGTGCCAGCAGCCCCCGGCCCGGGACTAGCGGGGGGGCCGCTGAGCAGTTCTTC. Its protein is CASSPRPGTSGGAAEQFF.